The 21 T cell receptor beta chains given below trace back to one sample, sequenced in a study of shared clonotypes between healthy human individuals (dated by TCRdb to about 2020). The receptor library was made with the immunoSEQ multiplex PCR assay. TCRdb carries this immuneACCESS record with in-frame sequences only. Its versions omit some clonotypes, under half of them owing to an unresolved V gene in the studies checked, with the rest unexplained. In all, the sample holds around 2,000,000 clones, and approximately 94% of those were seen once. The top ten clonotypes cover around 1.7% of the sample. For the CD8 naive samples, CD45RO-negative cells were positively selected for CCR7, yielding a CD45RA+CCR7+ population from which TemRA cells were excluded. Sequenced: naive CD8+ T cells from PBMCs. Per the publication, the cell subset or site label means: CD45RA+CCR7+. The receptors originated from a man between 18 and 35 years old in good health. Some clones in this sample may be carry-over from other donors' samples.

This rearrangement joins TRBV23-1 to TRBJ2-1; the D is unclear. TRBV23-1 is known as an ORF, though its function is uncertain. The CDR3 consists of 14 residues. V was shortened by 3 bases and J by 12 bases, with 18 bases between the two germline ends. CDR3 sequence: CASSHSPSSKGQFF. Written as DNA, the CDR3 is TGCGCCAGCAGTCATAGTCCTTCCTCCAAGGGGCAGTTCTTC.

This chain links TRBV10-1 with TRBJ1-3, with TRBD1 as a possible D gene (6 bases). The V gene lost 3 bases and the J gene lost 4 bases, with 10 bases spanning the gap. This CDR3 has 14 amino acids. Germline CDR1 is WNHNN and CDR2 is SYGVQD (reference sequence). The CDR3 sequence: CASSDSDSGNTIYF. CDR3 coding DNA: TGCGCCAGCAGTGATTCGGACAGCGGAAACACCATATATTTT.

V usage is TRBV4-1 and J usage is TRBJ1-4; TRBD1 might be the D (5 bases). Germline CDR1 reads MGHRA; CDR2 reads YSYEKL. The ends were cut back, 0 bases at V and 13 bases at J, with 21 bases in the middle. There are 16 residues in the CDR3. The CDR3 coding sequence is TGCGCCAGCAGCCAAGATCGGGGGACCCACCTTGAGTTACTGTTTTTT. This translates into CASSQDRGTHLELLFF.

This clone was found once. The V gene is TRBV6-1, the J gene TRBJ1-6, with a tentative D call TRBD1 (5 bases). Per germline, CDR1 MNHNS and CDR2 SASEGT. Trimming shortened V by 7 bases and J by 5 bases, and 15 bases separated the two germline ends. This CDR3 has 15 amino acids. The CDR3 region has the DNA TGTGCCAGCACCGTGACGTGGGGGAATAATTCACCCCTCCACTTT. Translation: CASTVTWGNNSPLHF.

The chain carries TRBV19 and TRBJ2-6; unclear D gene. Germline V gene data show CDR1 as LNHDA and CDR2 as SQIVND (reference sequence). The V end was cut by 5 bases, the J end by 3 bases, with 8 bases between. CDR3 length: 14 residues. CDR3: CASSPTVGANVLTF. Here the CDR3 DNA reads TGTGCCAGTAGTCCGACTGTTGGGGCCAACGTCCTGACTTTC. The variable domain in full, with the rest retrieved from reference TRBV19 and TRBJ2-6, is DGGITQSPKYLFRKEGQNVTLSCEQNLNHDAMYWYRQDPGQGLRLIYYSQIVNDFQKGDIAEGYSVSREKKESFPLTVTSAQKNPTAFYLCASSPTVGANVLTFGAGSRLTVL.

This rearrangement joins TRBV9 to TRBJ2-1; 13 positions agree with TRBD2. CDR3 length equals 20 residues. The germline V gene has CDR1 SGDLS and CDR2 YYNGEE. V lost 2 bases to trimming and J lost 4 bases; unmatched junction nucleotides: 15. The CDR3 coding sequence is TGTGCCAGCAGCGTTGGCGGTGGATCGGGACTAGCGGGATCATACAATGAGCAGTTCTTC. As protein: CASSVGGGSGLAGSYNEQFF. Combining the CDR3 with reference TRBV9 and TRBJ2-1 gives the whole variable domain DSGVTQTPKHLITATGQRVTLRCSPRSGDLSVYWYQQSLDQGLQFLIQYYNGEERAKGNILERFSAQQFPDLHSELNLSSLELGDSALYFCASSVGGGSGLAGSYNEQFFGPGTRLTVL.

The count of this clone is one. The rearrangement uses TRBV28 and TRBJ1-2; TRBD1 agrees at 9 bases. This CDR3 is 14 amino acids long. Trimming removed 5 bases from V and 8 bases from J; junction bases left unmatched: 9. The germline V gene has CDR1 MDHEN and CDR2 SYDVKM. Written as DNA, the CDR3 is TGTGCCAGCAGTATGGGACAGGGCCTTGACGGCTACACCTTC. Residues: CASSMGQGLDGYTF.

This sequence joins TRBV4-3 and TRBJ1-1; D unresolved. Germline CDR1 and CDR2: LGHNA and YSLEER. The V and J ends lost 0 bases and 1 base respectively, with 9 bases between them. The CDR3 covers 15 residues. The CDR3 is CASSQDSGWNTEAFF. The CDR3 DNA follows: TGCGCCAGCAGCCAAGATAGTGGATGGAACACTGAAGCTTTCTTT.

The chain is built from TRBV7-9 and TRBJ2-7; D perhaps matches TRBD2 (5 bases). CDR1 and CDR2 (germline): SEHNR, FQNEAQ (reference sequence). This CDR3 contains 14 residues. V dropped 6 bases and J dropped 2 bases, with 14 bases sitting between them. The CDR3 region is CASSPRWRAYEQYF. In nucleotides, the CDR3 is TGTGCCAGCAGTCCGCGGTGGCGGGCCTACGAGCAGTACTTC.

The chain employs TRBV4-2 and TRBJ1-1; 7 bases match TRBD1. Germline lookup yields CDR1 LGHNA and CDR2 YNFKEQ. The CDR3 loop spans 18 amino acids. V gave up 4 bases and J gave up 3 bases; unmatched junction bases: 17. The CDR3 protein is CASSRDPRIKTGHTEAFF. CDR3 coding DNA: TGTGCCAGCAGCCGCGACCCCCGGATTAAGACAGGGCACACTGAAGCTTTCTTT.

This clone was seen a single time. The chain combines TRBV10-1 with TRBJ1-1, with D maybe TRBD1 (6 bases). This CDR3 contains 15 residues. Germline V lookup: CDR1 WNHNN, CDR2 SYGVQD (reference sequence). The V end was cut by 2 bases, the J end by 6 bases, with 16 bases between. This CDR3 is CASSETPGVGSEAFF. DNA of the CDR3: TGCGCCAGCAGTGAGACCCCAGGGGTGGGCTCTGAAGCTTTCTTT.

The V gene is TRBV6-1, the J gene TRBJ1-1, with D hard to call. The CDR3 sequence is 13 residues long. The germline gives CDR1 MNHNS, CDR2 SASEGT. Trimming left V 8 bases short and J 5 bases short, with 15 bases between. CDR3 region: CASPYPGGTEAFF. The CDR3, as DNA: TGTGCCAGCCCCTATCCGGGAGGTACTGAAGCTTTCTTT.

The V call is TRBV29-1, the J call TRBJ2-5, with D perhaps matching TRBD2 (6 bases). CDR3 size: 15 residues. The germline gives CDR1 SQVTM, CDR2 ANQGSEA. With 7 bases removed from V and 6 bases from J, the gap between germline ends came to 24 bases. CDR3 region: CSAPGPGLPRQTQYF. CDR3 in DNA: TGCAGCGCCCCGGGGCCGGGACTCCCACGGCAGACCCAGTACTTC.

The rearrangement joins TRBV27 to TRBJ2-1; perhaps TRBD1 as D (5 bases). Germline loops: CDR1 MNHEY, CDR2 SMNVEV (reference sequence). The CDR3 totals 15 residues. V dropped 2 bases and J dropped 3 bases, with 11 bases sitting between them. The CDR3 protein is CASSLQGPIYNEQFF. The CDR3 DNA is TGTGCCAGCAGTTTACAGGGTCCCATCTACAATGAGCAGTTCTTC.

The chain links TRBV7-6 to TRBJ1-1; D is uncertain. Germline values: CDR1 SGHVS, CDR2 FNYEAQ. This CDR3 has 17 amino acids. Trimming stripped 4 bases from V and 3 bases from J, with 21 bases between. The CDR3 nucleotides are TGTGCCAGCAGCTCCGAAGTTCTCGCCGGAGGAGACACTGAAGCTTTCTTT. Residues: CASSSEVLAGGDTEAFF.

This chain links TRBV7-9 with TRBJ2-1; possibly TRBD1 for D (5 bases). V lost 5 bases, J lost 4 bases, and 15 bases lay in between. The CDR3 totals 15 residues. CDR1 and CDR2 (germline): SEHNR, FQNEAQ (reference sequence). This CDR3 reads CASSPNDDRYNEQFF. In DNA, the CDR3 is TGTGCCAGCAGCCCAAATGATGACAGATACAATGAGCAGTTCTTC. Based on the CDR3 plus reference TRBV7-9 and TRBJ2-1, the full variable domain is DTGVSQNPRHKITKRGQNVTFRCDPISEHNRLYWYRQTLGQGPEFLTYFQNEAQLEKSRLLSDRFSAERPKGSFSTLEIQRTEQGDSAMYLCASSPNDDRYNEQFFGPGTRLTVL.

V usage is TRBV27 and J usage is TRBJ1-1; 7 bases agree with TRBD1. The CDR3 is made up of 14 amino acids. The V and J ends lost 6 bases and 3 bases, in that order; junction bases with no gene match: 7. In germline, CDR1 is MNHEY, CDR2 SMNVEV (reference sequence). The CDR3 here is CASRRGGWDTEAFF. DNA of the CDR3: TGTGCCAGCAGGAGAGGGGGCTGGGACACTGAAGCTTTCTTT.

This chain connects TRBV5-1 to TRBJ2-1, with TRBD2 identical over 11 bases. V gave up 4 bases and J gave up 3 bases; unmatched junction bases: 6. The CDR3 runs to 16 residues. Germline CDR1 is SGHRS and CDR2 is YFSETQ. DNA of the CDR3: TGCGCCAGCAGCCCCTTCCTAGCGGGAGGCTACAATGAGCAGTTCTTC. Encoded protein: CASSPFLAGGYNEQFF.

This clone was detected once. The chain carries TRBV1 and TRBJ1-2. TRBV1 has pseudogene status. The CDR3 extends over 16 amino acids. The CDR3 DNA reads as TGCACCAGCAGCCAAGGCAGGGACCACTACTACTATGGCTACACCTTC. It specifies CTSSQGRDHYYYGYTF.

The chain employs TRBV19 and TRBJ2-7; tentatively, D is TRBD2 (6 bases). This CDR3 comprises 15 residues. Germline V gene data show CDR1 as LNHDA and CDR2 as SQIVND (reference sequence). V shed 3 bases and J shed 0 bases, with 12 bases lying between them. This chain's CDR3 is CASSIASESSYEQYF. For the CDR3, the DNA is TGTGCCAGTAGTATTGCTAGCGAGAGCTCCTACGAGCAGTACTTC.

This chain links TRBV7-9 with TRBJ2-3, with 7 bases matching TRBD2. The CDR3 is 13 residues long. V lost 4 bases and J lost 7; bases outside the gene matches: 5. Per the germline V gene, CDR1 is SEHNR and CDR2 is FQNEAQ (reference sequence). The CDR3 protein is CASSSGGTHTQYF. CDR3 nucleotide sequence: TGTGCCAGCAGCTCCGGGGGGACGCATACGCAGTATTTT.